This T cell receptor (beta chain) appears in the sequencing data of a study of CD8 T cells in ankylosing spondylitis. This clonotype has only a few counts. In germline, CDR1 is WSHSY, CDR2 SAAADI. Trimming stripped 6 bases from V and 4 bases from J, with 7 bases between. The CDR3 consists of 11 residues. TCRdb redid the calling of the 5' RACE reads with MiXCR, one entry per CDR3 protein. The sample consists of roughly 200,000 distinct CDR3 sequences, around 13% of them appearing once. The chain couples TRBV10-2 to TRBJ2-7; D uncertain. Input material: blood, either unsorted or a sorted T cell fraction (not recorded which). This clonotype was sampled from a male donor with ankylosing spondylitis or in good health (not recorded which). Written as DNA, the CDR3 is TGCGCCAGCAGGACGGTTTACGAGCAGTACTTC. This gives the protein CASRTVYEQYF.